What follows are 8 T cell receptor beta chains derived from one specimen sequenced in a study of shared clonotypes between healthy human individuals. Assay used: immunoSEQ multiplex PCR; TCRdb lists only in-frame clones, some missing. The profile shows about 1 million clones, around 74% of them singletons. Sequencing was performed on memory CD4+ T cells sorted from blood. The subset here: CD45RA-negative fraction. These receptors all stem from a man aged 18 to 30 in good health.

This chain links TRBV9 with TRBJ2-1; D perhaps matches TRBD2 (6 bases). V was cut by 2 bases and J by 9 bases, with 18 bases left in between. In germline, CDR1 is SGDLS, CDR2 YYNGEE. The CDR3 loop spans 15 amino acids. CDR3 in DNA: TGTGCCAGCAGCGTCCAGGGTGCTAGCGCGGGTGAGCAGTTCTTC. Its translation is CASSVQGASAGEQFF.

CDR3 region: CAAPRGWANVLTF. The DNA of the CDR3 is TGTGCCGCCCCAAGGGGGTGGGCCAACGTCCTGACTTTC. The chain links TRBV30 to TRBJ2-6, with D maybe TRBD1 (6 bases). Trimming left V 8 bases short and J 5 bases short, with 13 bases between. CDR3 length: 13 residues. The germline gives CDR1 GTSNPN, CDR2 SVGIG (reference sequence). Combining the CDR3 with reference TRBV30 and TRBJ2-6 gives the whole variable domain SQTIHQWPATLVQPVGSPLSLECTVEGTSNPNLYWYRQAAGRGLQLLFYSVGIGQISSEVPQNLSASRPQDRQFILSSKKLLLSDSGFYLCAAPRGWANVLTFGAGSRLTVL.

V is TRBV30 and J is TRBJ2-7; D is unclear. The germline V and J ends were trimmed by 5 bases and 2 bases, with 7 bases remaining between them. The germline CDR1 and CDR2 sequences are GTSNPN and SVGIG (reference sequence). The CDR3 consists of 11 residues. This CDR3 is CAWGLAYEQYF. The CDR3 DNA reads as TGTGCCTGGGGTCTGGCCTACGAGCAGTACTTC.

J is TRBJ2-7 and V is TRBV4-1; 8 nucleotides agree with TRBD2. V gave up 2 bases and J gave up 0 bases; unmatched junction bases: 9. The CDR3 covers 17 residues. Germline lookup yields CDR1 MGHRA and CDR2 YSYEKL. The CDR3 is CASSQSGQAGDSYEQYF. The CDR3 DNA reads as TGCGCCAGCAGCCAATCGGGGCAAGCGGGGGACTCCTACGAGCAGTACTTC.

Note on this clone: Other nucleotide sequences in the sample specify the same CDR3. The chain combines TRBV4-1 with TRBJ1-3; the D gene is possibly TRBD1 (6 bases). CDR1 and CDR2 from the germline V gene are MGHRA and YSYEKL. The V end lost 6 bases, the J end lost 3 bases, and 12 bases lay between the germline ends. The CDR3 covers 14 residues. Here the CDR3 reads CASRKTGIGNTIYF. For the CDR3, the DNA is TGCGCCAGCAGAAAAACAGGGATTGGAAACACCATATATTTT.

The rearrangement joins TRBV28 to TRBJ1-2; the D gene is possibly TRBD1 (5 bases). With 2 bases removed from V and 7 bases from J, the gap between germline ends came to 23 bases. The CDR3 has 17 amino acids. From germline, CDR1 is MDHEN and CDR2 SYDVKM. CDR3 protein: CASSLTGGDGVIRGYTF. For the CDR3, the DNA is TGTGCCAGCAGTTTAACGGGAGGGGACGGGGTGATACGTGGCTACACCTTC.

As for this clone: Since a far larger clone is one base different, this is likely a read error. The J gene is TRBJ1-5, the V gene TRBV11-2; D gene ambiguous. Trimming pared 2 bases from V and 6 bases from J, leaving 8 bases between. The CDR3 sequence is 13 residues long. Germline V gene lookup returns CDR1 SGHAT and CDR2 FQNNGV. The CDR3 DNA follows: TGTGCCAGCAGCTTATATGAGGGTCAGCCCCAGCATTTT. The encoded protein is CASSLYEGQPQHF.

Of note for this clone: The sample contains more than one DNA sequence encoding this CDR3. This chain links TRBV5-4 with TRBJ1-1; 7 bases agree with TRBD1. Germline values: CDR1 SGHNT, CDR2 YYREEE (reference sequence). With 4 bases clipped from V and 3 bases from J, the junction kept 6 bases outside the gene matches. The CDR3 is 14 residues long. CDR3 sequence reads: CASSTGTAYTEAFF. CDR3 nucleotides: TGTGCCAGCAGCACCGGGACAGCGTACACTGAAGCTTTCTTT. Variable domain in full (rest from reference TRBV5-4 and TRBJ1-1): ETGVTQSPTHLIKTRGQQVTLRCSSQSGHNTVSWYQQALGQGPQFIFQYYREEENGRGNFPPRFSGLQFPNYSSELNVNALELDDSALYLCASSTGTAYTEAFFGQGTRLTVV.